The 30 T cell receptor beta chains reported below all come from one sample, sequenced in a study of T-cell reconstitution after alpha-beta-depleted transplantation in children. A library of TCRbeta sequences, prepared with unique molecular identifiers, was generated. In TCRdb, the PCR reads were re-called with MiXCR into one record per CDR3 protein. The sample includes about 460,000 distinct CDR3 sequences, about an eighth seen only once; the top ten take 13% to 15%. This specimen consisted of PBMCs, mostly from graft donor cells, obtained 180 days after TCRalphabeta/CD19-depleted stem cell transplant. These receptor sequences come from a female patient aged 2 to 10 who had a stem cell transplant for aplastic anemia, so the T cells may come from the graft donor.

This clonotype has only a few counts. A read error may produce the germline difference seen at one junction end. The chain couples TRBV20-1 to TRBJ1-2, with D possibly matching TRBD1 (6 bases). Germline V gives CDR1 DFQATT, CDR2 SNEGSKA (reference sequence). The CDR3 has 13 amino acids. The CDR3 DNA follows: TGCAGTGCTAGTGGGGGCACGGGGTATGACTACACCTTC. This encodes CSASGGTGYDYTF.

This clonotype was seen a handful of times. J is TRBJ2-7 and V is TRBV5-1, with 10 positions matching TRBD1. The CDR3 runs 13 residues. Trimming cost V 6 bases and J 4 bases; bases outside gene matches: 4. Germline V lookup: CDR1 SGHRS, CDR2 YFSETQ. CDR3 amino acids: CASNWDRGYEQYF. DNA of the CDR3: TGCGCCAGCAACTGGGACAGGGGATACGAGCAGTACTTC.

This clonotype was found a few times. The rearrangement joins TRBV28 to TRBJ2-1, with D perhaps TRBD2 (5 bases). CDR3 size: 14 residues. Trimming cost V 5 bases and J 5 bases, with 13 bases left between them. CDR1 is MDHEN and CDR2 is SYDVKM in the germline V gene. The CDR3 nucleotides read TGTGCCAGCAGTGGTCGGGATACCAACAATGAGCAGTTCTTC. Translating gives CASSGRDTNNEQFF.

In its sample, this clonotype was seen many times. V gene TRBV28 combines with J gene TRBJ1-1; 8 bases line up with TRBD1. The trim removed 4 bases at V and 7 bases at J, leaving 8 bases unmatched. Germline V lookup: CDR1 MDHEN, CDR2 SYDVKM. This CDR3 contains 14 residues. Here the CDR3 DNA reads TGTGCCAGCAGTTCGCGACAGGGGAGGTTTGAAGCTTTCTTT. Amino acid sequence: CASSSRQGRFEAFF.

This clonotype has only a few counts. V usage is TRBV20-1 and J usage is TRBJ1-3; TRBD1 matches at 7 bases. V lost 4 bases and J lost 0; bases outside the gene matches: 6. The CDR3 spans 15 residues. Looked up from germline, CDR1 is DFQATT and CDR2 is SNEGSKA (reference sequence). CDR3 residues: CSATGGQSSGNTIYF. DNA for the CDR3: TGCAGTGCTACGGGGGGACAGAGCTCTGGAAACACCATATATTTT.

This chain uses TRBV6-1 with TRBJ2-1, with TRBD1 matching 8 bases. The V gene end was trimmed by 6 bases and the J gene end by 5 bases; junction bases not matched to a gene: 12. Germline V gene lookup returns CDR1 MNHNS and CDR2 SASEGT. The CDR3 length is 16 residues. The CDR3 is CASSPETGDPNNEQFF. The CDR3 nucleotides are TGTGCCAGCAGCCCAGAGACAGGGGACCCCAACAATGAGCAGTTCTTC.

This clonotype has more than one count but fewer than ten. The J gene is TRBJ2-3, the V gene TRBV12-3 or TRBV12-4, with TRBD1 matching over 8 bases. CDR3 size: 16 residues. The V segment lost 2 bases and the J segment 3 bases; nucleotides outside the gene matches: 7. CDR3 loop: CASSLRPGGLTDTQYF. CDR3 nucleotides: TGTGCCAGCAGTTTACGGCCAGGGGGCCTGACAGATACGCAGTATTTT.

This clonotype has just a few counts. The chain carries TRBV19 and TRBJ1-6, with 8 bases identical to TRBD1. The CDR3 is 13 amino acids. Looked up from germline, CDR1 is LNHDA and CDR2 is SQIVND (reference sequence). The V segment lost 8 bases and the J segment 7 bases; nucleotides outside the gene matches: 4. CDR3 in amino acids: CASGDRINSPLHF. The CDR3 DNA reads TGTGCCAGTGGGGACAGGATCAATTCACCCCTCCACTTT.

Written as DNA, the CDR3 is TGCGCCAGCAGCCTGGGACTACTAGCGGGAACGAAAGAGACCCAGTACTTC. It is translated as CASSLGLLAGTKETQYF. The chain is built from TRBV5-1 and TRBJ2-5; 10 nucleotides match TRBD2. The CDR3 runs 17 residues. The J segment lost 3 bases and the V segment lost 4 bases, leaving 12 bases of the junction unmatched. Germline CDR1 SGHRS, CDR2 YFSETQ.

This clonotype came up a few times. The chain is built from TRBV24-1 and TRBJ2-5; D is tentatively TRBD1 or TRBD2 (5 bases each). Germline V gene data show CDR1 as KGHDR and CDR2 as SFDVKD. CDR3 size: 12 residues. Trimming took off 9 bases at V and 4 bases at J, with 11 bases between the two ends. The CDR3 spells CATGTAPETQYF. As DNA, the CDR3 is TGTGCCACCGGGACGGCCCCAGAGACCCAGTACTTC.

This clonotype was seen ten or more times. V usage is TRBV20-1 and J usage is TRBJ2-7, with 9 bases that match TRBD2. V shed 1 base, J shed 3 bases, and the junction held 4 bases outside the gene matches. Germline loops: CDR1 DFQATT, CDR2 SNEGSKA (reference sequence). The CDR3 contains 14 residues. CDR3: CSARVAGVSYEQYF. CDR3 nucleotides: TGCAGTGCTAGAGTAGCGGGAGTTAGCTACGAGCAGTACTTC.

The sample holds a few counts of this clonotype. V and J are TRBV29-1 and TRBJ2-1; D is unclear. V was pared by 5 bases and J by 3 bases, with 20 bases between. Germline values: CDR1 SQVTM, CDR2 ANQGSEA. This CDR3 is built from 16 residues. Here the CDR3 reads CSVSGGVGRNYNEQFF. The CDR3 DNA reads TGCAGCGTTTCGGGTGGTGTCGGGCGGAACTACAATGAGCAGTTCTTC.

The chain has TRBV21-1 and TRBJ2-7; TRBD1 reflects the table's D call only, with no check against the DNA. TRBV21-1 is listed as a pseudogene. The CDR3 sequence is 13 residues long. The CDR3 DNA sequence: TGTGCCAGCAGCAAAGAACCGGGCCATGAGCAGTACGTC. It is translated as CASSKEPGHEQYV.

This clonotype showed up just a few times. The chain recombines TRBV6-1 with TRBJ2-2, with D perhaps TRBD2 (6 bases). Germline loops: CDR1 MNHNS, CDR2 SASEGT. The V and J ends lost 6 bases and 2 bases respectively, with 22 bases between them. The length of the CDR3 is 18 residues. DNA for the CDR3: TGTGCCAGCAGCGCAGGGCGGGGAGTGATTTATAACACCGGGGAGCTGTTTTTT. It yields the protein CASSAGRGVIYNTGELFF.

This clonotype was observed at least ten times. The chain uses TRBV24-1 and TRBJ2-1; a possible D gene is TRBD2 (5 bases). This CDR3 has 17 residues. Germline values: CDR1 KGHDR, CDR2 SFDVKD. The V end lost 4 bases, the J end lost 2 bases, and 17 bases lay between the germline ends. For the CDR3, the DNA is TGTGCCACCAGTGACTCCCTACTTCCGACTACCTACAATGAGCAGTTCTTC. Residues: CATSDSLLPTTYNEQFF.

V gene TRBV29-1 combines with J gene TRBJ1-1; 7 bases are shared with TRBD1. CDR3 length: 13 amino acids. Germline V gene sequence: CDR1 SQVTM, CDR2 ANQGSEA. With V trimmed by 6 bases and J by 1 base, 5 bases remained unmatched. Written as DNA, the CDR3 is TGCAGCGTGGGAAGGGACAGGAACACTGAAGCTTTCTTT. Protein sequence: CSVGRDRNTEAFF.

This clonotype was counted between two and nine times. This chain joins TRBV4-3 and TRBJ2-3; D uncertain. With 1 base removed from V and 3 bases from J, the gap between germline ends came to 20 bases. CDR1 is LGHNA, CDR2 YSLEER, per germline. The CDR3 extends over 18 amino acids. CDR3 region: CASSQVPGDVGFTDTQYF. The CDR3 nucleotides read TGCGCCAGCAGCCAAGTTCCCGGAGATGTTGGCTTTACAGATACGCAGTATTTT.

This clonotype came up many times. This chain uses TRBV21-1 with TRBJ2-7; TRBD1 is the table's D call and was not checked against the DNA. TRBV21-1 is a pseudogene. This CDR3 spans 12 amino acids. This chain's CDR3 is CASRDRDYEQYV. The CDR3 nucleotides are TGTGCCAGCCGGGACAGGGACTACGAGCAGTACGTC.

This clonotype was detected many times. The rearrangement uses TRBV20-1 and TRBJ2-1; 10 bases are a match to TRBD2. The CDR3 contains 14 residues. Germline CDR1 is DFQATT and CDR2 is SNEGSKA (reference sequence). The V and J ends lost 1 base and 8 bases, in that order; junction bases with no gene match: 5. The CDR3 loop reads CSARATSGADEQFF. The CDR3 DNA reads TGCAGTGCTAGAGCCACTAGCGGGGCAGATGAGCAGTTCTTC.

The sample holds a few counts of this clonotype. The rearrangement joins TRBV12-3 or TRBV12-4 to TRBJ1-5; 10 nucleotides align to TRBD1. The CDR3 is made up of 18 amino acids. The V segment lost 4 bases and the J segment 4 bases; nucleotides outside the gene matches: 13. CDR3 nucleotides: TGTGCCAGCAGTTCGAGTACCGGGACAGGGGACTGTAATCAGCCCCAGCATTTT. Its protein product is CASSSSTGTGDCNQPQHF.

This clonotype was found a few times. The V gene is TRBV4-3, the J gene TRBJ2-2; 12 positions match TRBD2. After removal of 2 bases from V and 3 bases from J, the junction contained 4 bases not matched to a gene. Germline lookup yields CDR1 LGHNA and CDR2 YSLEER. CDR3 length equals 17 residues. CDR3 residues: CASSQTGLAGYTGELFF. CDR3 coding DNA: TGCGCCAGCAGCCAAACCGGACTAGCGGGATACACCGGGGAGCTGTTTTTT.

In this sample, this clonotype turned up many times. This rearrangement joins TRBV6-5 to TRBJ1-1; D might be TRBD1 (6 bases). Trimming pared 4 bases from V and 1 base from J, leaving 10 bases between. The CDR3 totals 14 residues. Germline lookup yields CDR1 MNHEY and CDR2 SVGAGI. The CDR3 DNA sequence: TGTGCCAGCAGTTTCCGGACAGAGAACACTGAAGCTTTCTTT. This translates into CASSFRTENTEAFF.

This clonotype was seen many times. The chain combines TRBV12-3 or TRBV12-4 with TRBJ1-1; TRBD1 is a possible D gene (6 bases). CDR3 length: 12 residues. V dropped 5 bases and J dropped 4 bases, with 8 bases sitting between them. The CDR3 bases are TGTGCCAGCAGTGACAGGCTCACTGAAGCTTTCTTT. Translating it yields CASSDRLTEAFF.

This clonotype has a handful of counts. The chain uses TRBV6-2 or TRBV6-3 and TRBJ2-7; D unclear. CDR1 and CDR2 (germline): MNHEY, SVGEGT. This CDR3 has 13 residues. Between the trimmed V and J ends, which lost 7 bases and 5 bases, there was a span of 15 bases. CDR3 sequence (DNA): TGTGCCAGCAAGGAGAGCCAGGAGCACGAGCAGTACGTC. It codes for CASKESQEHEQYV.

This clonotype occurred many times. The J gene is TRBJ2-1, the V gene TRBV7-2; 7 positions match TRBD2. The germline V gene has CDR1 SGHTA and CDR2 FQGNSA. The trim removed 2 bases at V and 9 bases at J, leaving 16 bases unmatched. The CDR3 sequence is 17 residues long. The CDR3 sequence is CASSLRGAGTTNTEQFF. The CDR3 bases are TGTGCCAGCAGCTTACGAGGGGCCGGGACTACCAACACTGAGCAGTTCTTC.

V is TRBV7-8 and J is TRBJ2-2; D call uncertain. The CDR3 covers 16 residues. Trimming removed 3 bases at V and 1 base at J, with 12 bases between. Looked up from germline, CDR1 is SGHVS and CDR2 is FQNEAQ. CDR3 coding DNA: TGTGCCAGCAGCTTCCCTAGTTCTAAGAACACCGGGGAGCTGTTTTTT. Encoded protein: CASSFPSSKNTGELFF.

The chain uses TRBV5-4 and TRBJ2-7; TRBD2 is a possible D gene (6 bases). V lost 3 bases and J lost 3, with 19 bases in between. This CDR3 region has 16 residues. Germline CDR1 SGHNT, CDR2 YYREEE (reference sequence). CDR3 region: CASSWGLMDSSYEQYF. CDR3 bases: TGTGCCAGCAGCTGGGGACTTATGGACTCAAGCTACGAGCAGTACTTC.

This clonotype was found many times. The V and J genes are TRBV15 and TRBJ2-7; D gene ambiguous. Trimming left V 0 bases short and J 2 bases short, with 5 bases between. Germline lookup yields CDR1 LNHNV and CDR2 YYDKDF (reference sequence). The CDR3 contains 13 residues. The CDR3 sequence is CATSRDSTYEQYF. The CDR3 nucleotides read TGTGCCACCAGCAGAGACAGCACCTACGAGCAGTACTTC.

This clonotype occurred a few times. The rearrangement joins TRBV3-1 to TRBJ2-4; the D gene is possibly TRBD2 (6 bases). The CDR3 covers 11 residues. The V gene's germline CDR1 is LGHDT and CDR2 YNNKEL (reference sequence). Trimming removed 5 bases at V and 8 bases at J, with 7 bases between. The CDR3: CASSSSDIQYF. The CDR3 nucleotides read TGTGCCAGCAGCTCTAGCGACATTCAGTACTTC.

The CDR3 loop reads CAISGGTSGGLTEAFF. The CDR3 coding sequence is TGTGCCATCAGTGGTGGGACCTCCGGCGGACTCACTGAAGCTTTCTTT. The rearrangement links TRBV10-3 to TRBJ1-1; D is possibly TRBD1 (5 bases). V dropped 4 bases and J dropped 4 bases, with 19 bases sitting between them. Germline CDR1 ENHRY, CDR2 SYGVKD. The CDR3 sequence is 16 residues long.